This T cell receptor beta chain was sequenced for a study of T cell changes during pregnancy in multiple sclerosis. Sequencing was performed with immunoSEQ multiplex PCR; in TCRdb, only in-frame clones are kept and a portion is missing. The sample includes nearly 80,000 clones, over 85% seen only once; the top ten take roughly 0.21%. This clone appeared a single time. CDR3 length: 16 residues. Per germline, CDR1 MNHEY and CDR2 SMNVEV (reference sequence). J lost 2 bases, V lost 2 bases, and 8 bases had no gene match. The TCR originated in a female donor with multiple sclerosis, enrolled in a pregnancy study. The chain carries TRBV27 and TRBJ2-7; 8 bases match TRBD1. The sequences come from CD4+ T cells from peripheral blood mononuclear cells, collected before pregnancy. CDR3 in amino acids: CASSLRRGTGPYEQYF. In DNA form, the CDR3 reads TGTGCCAGCAGTTTAAGGAGGGGGACAGGCCCCTACGAGCAGTACTTC.